A selection of T cell receptor beta chains follows, all from one sample in a study of spatial heterogeneity in lung cancer. MiXCR, run by TCRdb on the 5' RACE reads, gives a single entry per CDR3 protein. This table has about 23,000 distinct CDR3 sequences, around 5% appearing once. The material sequenced was PBMCs, taken at surgery. Receptor source: a male donor with early-stage non-small cell lung cancer. The CDR3 runs from the conserved cysteine through the conserved F or W. Fields, in order: D gene, V gene, J gene, CDR3 protein. A D gene is named only where the DNA matches it firmly.

.	TRBV20-1	TRBJ2-5	CSASGKGTQYF
TRBD1	TRBV29-1	TRBJ1-2	CSVEPRTGYGYTF
.	TRBV20-1	TRBJ1-2	CSARVGGVDGYTF
TRBD1	TRBV5-1	TRBJ2-3	CASSSGDRVTDTQYF
.	TRBV7-8	TRBJ2-7	CASSLDGTFYEQYF
TRBD1	TRBV11-3	TRBJ2-7	CASSYDGQVGEQYF
.	TRBV7-9	TRBJ1-5	CASSLSGPGGNQPQHF
TRBD2	TRBV7-9	TRBJ2-3	CASSLGQTSVEPDTQYF
.	TRBV10-3	TRBJ2-7	CAISDAVGEQYF
.	TRBV7-2	TRBJ2-5	CASSPRWGQTQYF
TRBD2	TRBV14	TRBJ2-7	CASSLGLGYEQYF
.	TRBV20-1	TRBJ2-1	CSARHFYEQFF
.	TRBV12-3/TRBV12-4	TRBJ1-5	CASSFGGEQPQHF
TRBD2	TRBV7-2	TRBJ2-7	CASSLALVSGRRNEQYF
TRBD2	TRBV7-2	TRBJ2-5	CASSLQRGVGETQYF
TRBD1	TRBV6-5	TRBJ2-5	CASSYGQGKQTQYF
TRBD1	TRBV27	TRBJ2-7	CASSLSGTGNYEQYF
.	TRBV28	TRBJ1-5	CASSLGAGPNQPQHF
TRBD1	TRBV2	TRBJ1-5	CASSEVQGAPYSNQPQHF
TRBD1	TRBV18	TRBJ2-5	CASSRDRQETQYF
TRBD1	TRBV6-5	TRBJ1-2	CASSPRDSYGYTF
TRBD1	TRBV6-2/TRBV6-3	TRBJ2-1	CASNYGGTGNNEQFF
TRBD1	TRBV24-1	TRBJ2-2	CATARGTNTGELFF
.	TRBV28	TRBJ1-6	CASSLGRTRAPSSYNSPLHF
TRBD1	TRBV7-9	TRBJ1-1	CASSPRRQGETEAFF
.	TRBV29-1	TRBJ1-2	CSVEPMGGFYGYTF
.	TRBV3-1	TRBJ1-1	CASSPQTRPDGYEAFF
.	TRBV7-9	TRBJ1-3	CASSPRTPTSGNTIYF
TRBD2	TRBV19	TRBJ2-1	CASSMTGGYNEQFF
.	TRBV20-1	TRBJ2-7	CSARVGDGLYEQYF
.	TRBV19	TRBJ2-5	CASSAHRAAQETQYF
.	TRBV28	TRBJ2-1	CASSLLLGINEQFF
.	TRBV28	TRBJ2-7	CASGGTAPYEQYF
TRBD1	TRBV19	TRBJ2-2	CASSLNRGVTGELFF
.	TRBV10-3	TRBJ2-3	CAISPAPGTDTQYF
.	TRBV6-2/TRBV6-3	TRBJ1-2	CASSYGANYGYTF
.	TRBV7-2	TRBJ1-5	CASSLGGTSNQPQHF
.	TRBV4-3	TRBJ1-4	CASSQGGQGAIGNEKLFF
TRBD1	TRBV20-1	TRBJ1-6	CSARTGGSNNSPLHF
.	TRBV12-3/TRBV12-4	TRBJ1-5	CASTRGGRSNQPQHF
.	TRBV19	TRBJ2-3	CATSSGTDTQYF
.	TRBV7-2	TRBJ2-7	CASSLLLDYRYEQYF
.	TRBV20-1	TRBJ1-4	CSAQSPTNEKLFF
.	TRBV7-9	TRBJ1-1	CASTGGGTEAFF
.	TRBV6-5	TRBJ2-4	CASSYFSSIAIF
.	TRBV28	TRBJ2-7	CASEGPERYEQYF
.	TRBV20-1	TRBJ2-2	CSARVLLASTGELFF
.	TRBV18	TRBJ2-5	CASSPRDKGVETQYF
.	TRBV7-9	TRBJ2-5	CASSRRGSGGQTQYF
TRBD1	TRBV6-4	TRBJ1-2	CASSASGGNYGYTF
.	TRBV29-1	TRBJ2-2	CSAHGLGTDTGELFF
.	TRBV5-1	TRBJ1-4	CASSLGTNERGFDEKLFF
.	TRBV6-4	TRBJ2-1	CASSDSEYNEQFF
TRBD1	TRBV19	TRBJ2-5	CASTTLPGQGLETQYF
TRBD2	TRBV19	TRBJ2-1	CASSIRRLAGGGEQFF
.	TRBV6-5	TRBJ2-4	CASSSRHQLAKNIQYF
TRBD2	TRBV7-2	TRBJ2-2	CASKRTSGSRGELFF